Given below is one TCR beta chain in context. This sample was taken from a study of T cells expressing NK-cell markers. Across the whole study: Sorted CD3+CD56-NKG2C+, CD3+CD56+NKG2C+ and CD3+CD56+NKG2C- T cells supplied the TCR beta repertoires.

This CDR3 comprises 16 residues. The germline gives CDR1 SNHLY, CDR2 FYNNEI. One entry per CDR3 protein, without DNA, is what TCRdb gives after re-calling the 5' RACE reads. Here the sample table reports roughly 180,000 distinct CDR3 sequences. The TCR was taken from a woman between 18 and 70 years old in good health. Source material: blood T cells: a sorted CD56 or NKG2C T cell subset, CD4+ or CD8+ T cells, or bulk PBMC T cells (not recorded which). The chain uses TRBV2 and TRBJ2-7; TCRdb returns TRBD1, unconfirmable since there is no DNA. CDR3 sequence: CASSPLSPGNGYEQYF.